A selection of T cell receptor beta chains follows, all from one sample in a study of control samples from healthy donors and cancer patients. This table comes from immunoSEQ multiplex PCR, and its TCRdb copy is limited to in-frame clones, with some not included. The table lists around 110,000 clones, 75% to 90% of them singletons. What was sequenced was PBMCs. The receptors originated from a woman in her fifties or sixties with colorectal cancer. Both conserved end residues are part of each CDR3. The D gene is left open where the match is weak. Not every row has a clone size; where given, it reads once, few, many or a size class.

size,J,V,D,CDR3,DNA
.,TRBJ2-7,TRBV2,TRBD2,CASSEDGGVQGYEQYF,TGTGCCAGCAGTGAGGATGGGGGGGTCCAGGGCTACGAGCAGTACTTC
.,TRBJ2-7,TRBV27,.,CASSSPGVEDEQYF,TGTGCCAGCAGTTCGCCGGGAGTCGAAGACGAGCAGTACTTC
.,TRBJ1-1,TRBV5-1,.,CASSPTPVGYTEAFF,TGCGCCAGCAGCCCAACCCCGGTGGGGTACACTGAAGCTTTCTTT
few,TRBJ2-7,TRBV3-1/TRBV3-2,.,CASSQDYRGEQYF,TGTGCCAGCAGCCAAGATTACCGGGGCGAGCAGTACTTC
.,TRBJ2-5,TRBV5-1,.,CASSFQGAREETQYF,TGCGCCAGCAGCTTTCAAGGGGCCAGGGAAGAGACCCAGTACTTC
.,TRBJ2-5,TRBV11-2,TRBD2,CASSPNLGLAGGYQNF,TGTGCCAGCAGCCCGAACCTCGGACTAGCGGGAGGATACCAGAACTTC
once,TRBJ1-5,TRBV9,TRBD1,CASSVNRGQPQHF,TGTGCCAGCAGCGTCAACAGGGGTCAGCCCCAGCATTTT
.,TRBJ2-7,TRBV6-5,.,CASSYVGRASYEQYF,TGTGCCAGCAGTTACGTAGGGCGGGCCTCCTACGAGCAGTACTTC
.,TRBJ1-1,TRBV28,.,CASRSLDTEAFF,TGTGCCAGTCGAAGCCTCGACACTGAAGCTTTCTTT
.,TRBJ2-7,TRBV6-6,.,CASSSLTAYEQYF,TGTGCCAGCAGTTCCCTTACAGCCTACGAGCAGTACTTC
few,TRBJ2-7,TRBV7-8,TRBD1,CASSPTGQTYEQYF,TGTGCCAGCAGCCCCACGGGACAGACCTACGAGCAGTACTTC
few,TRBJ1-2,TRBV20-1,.,CSASPGGYTF,TGCAGTGCTAGTCCCGGAGGCTACACCTTC
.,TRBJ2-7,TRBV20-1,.,CSASWTVSYEQYF,TGCAGTGCTAGTTGGACCGTCTCCTACGAGCAGTACTTC
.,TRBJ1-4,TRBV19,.,CASSIEGRGEKLFF,TGTGCCAGTAGTATCGAGGGGCGGGGTGAAAAACTGTTTTTT
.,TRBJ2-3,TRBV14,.,CASGLSSDTQYF,TGTGCCAGCGGGCTAAGTTCCGATACGCAGTATTTT
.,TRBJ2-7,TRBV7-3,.,CATADGTKSYEQYF,TGTGCTACCGCAGATGGGACGAAGTCCTACGAGCAGTACTTC
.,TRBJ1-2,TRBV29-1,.,CSVPGGMSGYTF,TGCAGCGTACCAGGCGGGATGAGTGGCTACACCTTC
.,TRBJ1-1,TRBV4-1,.,CASSQDRGSRYSEAFF,TGCGCCAGCAGCCAAGATCGCGGGTCCCGTTATTCTGAAGCTTTCTTT
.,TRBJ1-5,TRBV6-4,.,CASSDWWPGRTIRGSNQPQHF,TGTGCCAGCAGTGACTGGTGGCCCGGACGGACGATACGCGGTTCCAATCAGCCCCAGCATTTT
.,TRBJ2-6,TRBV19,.,CASSIRMSSGANVLTF,TGTGCCAGTAGTATACGGATGAGCTCTGGGGCCAACGTCCTGACTTTC
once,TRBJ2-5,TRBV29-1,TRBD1,CSVAGDRGKETQYF,TGCAGCGTTGCGGGGGACAGGGGAAAAGAGACCCAGTACTTC
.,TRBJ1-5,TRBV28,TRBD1,CASSFRDRGKNQPQHF,TGTGCCAGCAGTTTTAGGGACAGGGGTAAAAATCAGCCCCAGCATTTT
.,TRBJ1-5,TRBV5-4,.,CASRPTGNGGIYSNQPQHF,TGTGCCAGCAGGCCTACAGGGAATGGAGGGATTTATAGCAATCAGCCCCAGCATTTT
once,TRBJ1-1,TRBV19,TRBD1,CASRLQGTTGTEAFF,TGTGCCAGTAGACTACAGGGGACCACGGGGACTGAAGCTTTCTTT